The 27 T cell receptor beta chains in this list originate from one sample, sequenced in a study of T cell responses to AZD1222 COVID-19 vaccine (dated by TCRdb to the early 2020s). The library was made by the immunoSEQ multiplex PCR assay. This is the immuneACCESS table as TCRdb keeps it, with only in-frame sequences that have V and J called. A part of the clones is gone; compared with another copy, unresolved V genes explain less than half, and the rest is unexplained. Within this sample are about 140,000 clones, with around 87% of them counted one time only. The ten largest clones add up to roughly 1.7% of the sample. The sample's time point label, decoded: baseline before first vaccination. The sequenced sample was peripheral blood, obtained on day 0 of AZD1222 vaccination. The receptors were gathered from an adult in good health.

The chain is built from TRBV6-6 and TRBJ1-2; TRBD1 matches 10 bases. The CDR3 runs to 14 residues. Trimming cost V 2 bases and J 8 bases; bases outside gene matches: 5. Looked up from germline, CDR1 is MNHNY and CDR2 is SVGAGI (reference sequence). CDR3 sequence reads: CASSYGTGEFGYTF. In DNA, the CDR3 is TGTGCCAGCAGTTACGGGACAGGGGAATTCGGCTACACCTTC.

This clone was observed a single time. This chain links TRBV12-3 or TRBV12-4 with TRBJ2-3; no clear D. CDR3 length equals 13 residues. V was pared by 5 bases and J by 2 bases, with 8 bases between. The CDR3 sequence: CASSRSYTDTQYF. The CDR3 coding sequence is TGTGCCAGCAGTAGGAGCTACACAGATACGCAGTATTTT.

This chain links TRBV2 with TRBJ1-6, with 7 positions matching TRBD1. Germline assignment: CDR1 SNHLY and CDR2 FYNNEI. V shed 6 bases and J 6 bases; nucleotides not matched to a gene: 11. This CDR3 has 16 residues. The CDR3 DNA reads as TGTGCCAGCAGCGGGTCAGCCGGGACAGTTAATTCACCCCTCCACTTT. Amino acids: CASSGSAGTVNSPLHF.

The CDR3: CASSSWRSSYEQYF. The CDR3 DNA reads as TGTGCCAGCAGCTCATGGCGGAGCTCCTACGAGCAGTACTTC. The chain recombines TRBV2 with TRBJ2-7; D unclear. In germline, CDR1 is SNHLY, CDR2 FYNNEI. V lost 6 bases and J lost 0, with 12 bases in between. There are 14 residues in the CDR3.

V gene TRBV7-2 combines with J gene TRBJ1-2; maybe TRBD1 (6 bases). The CDR3 is 17 amino acids. Trimming took 4 bases from V and 6 from J, leaving 24 bases between them. Germline assignment: CDR1 SGHTA and CDR2 FQGNSA. DNA of the CDR3: TGTGCCAGCAGCTCAATTGGTCGCCGGGGGCCCAGTCATGGCTACACCTTC. Its protein product is CASSSIGRRGPSHGYTF.

This chain links TRBV5-1 with TRBJ2-2; no clear D. Germline CDR1 and CDR2: SGHRS and YFSETQ. The CDR3 is 15 amino acids. V lost 0 bases to trimming and J lost 2 bases, with 8 bases between them. The CDR3 loop reads CASSLEQRNTGELFF. The CDR3 DNA reads as TGCGCCAGCAGCTTGGAGCAGAGAAACACCGGGGAGCTGTTTTTT.

This clone was seen ten or more times. CDR3 bases: TGTGCCAGCACCGAAGGGGCTAGCGGGGATTACGAGCAGTACTTC. Encoded protein: CASTEGASGDYEQYF. This sequence joins TRBV2 and TRBJ2-7, with 9 bases aligning to TRBD2. The V gene's germline CDR1 is SNHLY and CDR2 FYNNEI. The CDR3 spans 15 residues. The V segment lost 7 bases and the J segment 4 bases; nucleotides outside the gene matches: 11.

V and J are TRBV10-3 and TRBJ1-1; tentatively, D is TRBD1 (5 bases). The CDR3 totals 12 residues. The germline CDR1 and CDR2 sequences are ENHRY and SYGVKD. V was pared by 8 bases and J by 1 base, with 8 bases between. CDR3 protein: CAIGTQNTEAFF. The DNA of the CDR3 is TGTGCCATCGGGACCCAGAACACTGAAGCTTTCTTT.

CDR3 protein: CASSVDWGNTEAFF. The CDR3 DNA follows: TGTGCCAGCAGCGTAGATTGGGGCAACACTGAAGCTTTCTTT. The V and J genes are TRBV9 and TRBJ1-1; possibly TRBD1 for D (5 bases). Trimming cost V 0 bases and J 2 bases, with 8 bases left between them. The CDR3 sequence is 14 residues long. Germline V gene lookup returns CDR1 SGDLS and CDR2 YYNGEE.

The gene calls are TRBV7-9 and TRBJ2-5; weak D call: TRBD2 (5 bases). CDR1 is SEHNR, CDR2 FQNEAQ, per germline (reference sequence). Trimming stripped 1 base from V and 8 bases from J, with 20 bases between. The CDR3 runs to 16 residues. This CDR3 reads CASSLEARLTRDTQYF. The CDR3 DNA follows: TGTGCCAGCAGCTTAGAGGCAAGGCTAACCCGGGATACCCAGTACTTC. The variable domain in full, completed from reference TRBV7-9 and TRBJ2-5, reads DTGVSQNPRHKITKRGQNVTFRCDPISEHNRLYWYRQTLGQGPEFLTYFQNEAQLEKSRLLSDRFSAERPKGSFSTLEIQRTEQGDSAMYLCASSLEARLTRDTQYFGPGTRLLVL.

The chain links TRBV11-2 to TRBJ1-1, with no clear D. V was trimmed by 1 base and J by 8 bases, leaving 11 bases between them. The CDR3 runs to 13 residues. Per the germline V gene, CDR1 is SGHAT and CDR2 is FQNNGV. CDR3 residues: CASSLVSAGEAFF. The DNA for the CDR3 is TGTGCCAGCAGCTTAGTATCCGCGGGAGAAGCTTTCTTT.

The chain carries TRBV6-1 and TRBJ2-7; 7 bases align to TRBD1. The CDR3 is made up of 15 amino acids. Per the germline V gene, CDR1 is MNHNS and CDR2 is SASEGT. V shed 0 bases and J 3 bases; nucleotides not matched to a gene: 5. The CDR3 sequence is CASSEARGGLYEQYF. The CDR3 DNA is TGTGCCAGCAGTGAAGCGCGAGGGGGCCTCTACGAGCAGTACTTC.

V usage is TRBV11-2 and J usage is TRBJ1-1, with 11 bases that match TRBD1. Germline V gene data show CDR1 as SGHAT and CDR2 as FQNNGV. CDR3 length: 15 residues. With 1 base clipped from V and 6 bases from J, the junction kept 4 bases outside the gene matches. DNA of the CDR3: TGTGCCAGCAGCTTAGGGACAGGGGGCATTGCTGAAGCTTTCTTT. It encodes CASSLGTGGIAEAFF.

This clone was observed a few times. This chain uses TRBV5-8 with TRBJ2-1; D is unclear. The germline CDR1 and CDR2 sequences are SGHTS and YDEGEE. V was shortened by 0 bases and J by 6 bases, with 7 bases between the two germline ends. This CDR3 has 13 amino acids. The CDR3 DNA is TGTGCCAGCAGCTTGGGACGCGTCAATGAGCAGTTCTTC. As protein: CASSLGRVNEQFF.

This clone turned up a few times. The chain has TRBV27 and TRBJ1-5; 7 bases are a match to TRBD1. There are 13 residues in the CDR3. Trimming removed 6 bases from V and 4 bases from J; junction bases left unmatched: 3. Germline CDR1 is MNHEY and CDR2 is SMNVEV (reference sequence). CDR3 region: CASSWDRNQPQHF. In nucleotides, the CDR3 is TGTGCCAGCAGCTGGGACAGAAATCAGCCCCAGCATTTT.

V and J are TRBV2 and TRBJ2-5, with TRBD1 matching over 9 bases. In germline, CDR1 is SNHLY, CDR2 FYNNEI. CDR3 size: 15 residues. J lost 5 bases, V lost 6 bases, and 10 bases had no gene match. The CDR3 protein is CASSDSGQGGETQYF. The DNA for the CDR3 is TGTGCCAGCAGCGACTCGGGACAGGGAGGTGAGACCCAGTACTTC.

This rearrangement joins TRBV7-9 to TRBJ2-7; no reliable D call. The CDR3 extends over 14 amino acids. The V end lost 3 bases, the J end lost 0 bases, and 9 bases lay between the germline ends. Germline CDR1 is SEHNR and CDR2 is FQNEAQ (reference sequence). CDR3 in DNA: TGTGCCAGCAGCTTCGGCTGGAGCTCCTACGAGCAGTACTTC. Translated, it gives CASSFGWSSYEQYF.

This chain joins TRBV21-1 and TRBJ1-6; the table's D gene call, TRBD1, was not cross checked with the DNA. TRBV21-1 is noted as a pseudogene. This CDR3 is built from 15 residues. This CDR3 is CASSKNARVVSPLHF. CDR3 bases: TGTGCCAGCAGCAAAAACGCCAGGGTAGTTTCACCCCTCCACTTT.

The chain uses TRBV14 and TRBJ1-6, with D uncertain. This CDR3 contains 15 residues. Trimming took 0 bases from V and 9 from J, leaving 12 bases between them. CDR1 SGHDN and CDR2 FVKESK come from the germline V gene. CDR3 residues: CASSQETGGSSPLHF. The DNA of the CDR3 is TGTGCCAGCAGCCAAGAAACGGGCGGGAGTTCACCCCTCCACTTT.

The J gene is TRBJ2-1, the V gene TRBV15; maybe TRBD1 (7 bases). CDR1 is LNHNV, CDR2 YYDKDF, per germline (reference sequence). Between the trimmed V and J ends, which lost 2 bases and 7 bases, there was a span of 18 bases. The CDR3 is made up of 16 amino acids. CDR3 bases: TGTGCCACCAGCAGAAATCGACAGGGAGGTCAAAATGAGCAGTTCTTC. This sequence encodes CATSRNRQGGQNEQFF.

The rearrangement uses TRBV7-9 and TRBJ1-2, with no clear D. This CDR3 is 13 amino acids long. V lost 5 bases, J lost 7 bases, and 14 bases lay in between. Per the germline V gene, CDR1 is SEHNR and CDR2 is FQNEAQ (reference sequence). CDR3: CASSAQDLSGYTF. CDR3 DNA: TGTGCCAGCAGCGCCCAGGACCTATCTGGCTACACCTTC.

The J gene is TRBJ2-7, the V gene TRBV19, with D possibly being TRBD2 (6 bases). CDR3 length: 14 residues. V lost 3 bases and J lost 2, with 11 bases in between. Germline CDR1 LNHDA, CDR2 SQIVND (reference sequence). This CDR3 reads CASSILTGAYEQYF. The CDR3, as DNA: TGTGCCAGTAGTATCCTGACGGGAGCCTACGAGCAGTACTTC.

The chain couples TRBV3-1 (or the pseudogene TRBV3-2) to TRBJ2-3; 7 bases map to TRBD2. The CDR3 totals 17 residues. With V trimmed by 1 base and J by 0 bases, 7 bases remained unmatched. Germline V gene sequence: CDR1 LGHDT, CDR2 YNNKEL (reference sequence). CDR3 in amino acids: CASSQVSGDRSTDTQYF. CDR3 nucleotide sequence: TGTGCCAGCAGCCAAGTAAGCGGGGACCGCAGCACAGATACGCAGTATTTT.

V gene TRBV4-1 combines with J gene TRBJ1-1; 9 nucleotides match TRBD1. CDR3 length: 16 amino acids. Per germline, CDR1 MGHRA and CDR2 YSYEKL. Trimming removed 2 bases from V and 5 bases from J; junction bases left unmatched: 9. CDR3 sequence: CASSQPGQGTGTEAFF. CDR3 DNA sequence: TGCGCCAGCAGCCAACCGGGACAGGGAACGGGGACTGAAGCTTTCTTT.

The table lists this clone with a count of one. The chain's CDR3 is CASSRRTGYGNTIYF. CDR3 coding DNA: TGTGCCAGCAGCCGAAGGACAGGGTATGGAAACACCATATATTTT. V gene TRBV14 combines with J gene TRBJ1-3, with 8 bases that match TRBD1. The CDR3 spans 15 residues. Germline CDR1 reads SGHDN; CDR2 reads FVKESK. V was pared by 4 bases and J by 3 bases, with 5 bases of the junction left unmatched.

V usage is TRBV28 and J usage is TRBJ1-4; 12 positions agree with TRBD1. V shed 5 bases and J 7 bases; nucleotides not matched to a gene: 8. Germline CDR1 and CDR2: MDHEN and SYDVKM. The CDR3 contains 16 residues. CDR3 amino acids: CASSRGTGGVFEKLFF. The CDR3 DNA reads as TGTGCCAGCAGTCGCGGGACAGGGGGCGTTTTTGAAAAACTGTTTTTT. The variable domain in full, with the rest retrieved from reference TRBV28 and TRBJ1-4, is DVKVTQSSRYLVKRTGEKVFLECVQDMDHENMFWYRQDPGLGLRLIYFSYDVKMKEKGDIPEGYSVSREKKERFSLILESASTNQTSMYLCASSRGTGGVFEKLFFGSGTQLSVL.

The genes are TRBV7-6 and TRBJ1-2, with TRBD1 as a possible D gene (5 bases). Trimming removed 1 base at V and 8 bases at J, with 17 bases between. The CDR3 totals 15 residues. Germline lookup yields CDR1 SGHVS and CDR2 FNYEAQ. CDR3 sequence: CASSLVVGANEGYTF. DNA for the CDR3: TGTGCCAGCAGCTTAGTAGTTGGGGCAAACGAGGGCTACACCTTC. Variable domain in full (rest from reference TRBV7-6 and TRBJ1-2): GAGVSQSPRYKVTKRGQDVALRCDPISGHVSLYWYRQALGQGPEFLTYFNYEAQQDKSGLPNDRFSAERPEGSISTLTIQRTEQRDSAMYRCASSLVVGANEGYTFGSGTRLTVV.